This T cell receptor (beta chain) emerged from a study of cytomegalovirus exposure and HLA in healthy donors. 60 Vbeta and 13 Jbeta primers were used in PCR. Using immunoSEQ multiplex PCR, the repertoire was profiled, and TCRdb retains in-frame clones only, with some absent. The sample holds about 190,000 clones, 77% seen once. Healthy bone marrow donors made up the donors. Whole-study findings and limits: Among CMV-associated TCR beta chains, most appeared HLA-restricted in a later analysis. Upon later analysis, HLA-associated TCR beta chains proved more clonally expanded than other, equally common chains. No immune exposure information besides CMV serostatus was available.

As concerns this clone: Antigen: not known.

Per germline, CDR1 SEHNR and CDR2 FQNEAQ (reference sequence). Deletions cut 5 bases from V and 10 bases from J, with 11 bases between. The CDR3 spans 11 residues. The chain recombines TRBV7-9 with TRBJ1-1; D uncertain. The sequence was obtained from a young woman in good health and CMV-seropositive. What was sequenced was PBMCs. CDR3 residues: CASSESASAFF. The DNA for the CDR3 is TGTGCCAGCAGCGAGTCCGCGTCAGCTTTCTTT.